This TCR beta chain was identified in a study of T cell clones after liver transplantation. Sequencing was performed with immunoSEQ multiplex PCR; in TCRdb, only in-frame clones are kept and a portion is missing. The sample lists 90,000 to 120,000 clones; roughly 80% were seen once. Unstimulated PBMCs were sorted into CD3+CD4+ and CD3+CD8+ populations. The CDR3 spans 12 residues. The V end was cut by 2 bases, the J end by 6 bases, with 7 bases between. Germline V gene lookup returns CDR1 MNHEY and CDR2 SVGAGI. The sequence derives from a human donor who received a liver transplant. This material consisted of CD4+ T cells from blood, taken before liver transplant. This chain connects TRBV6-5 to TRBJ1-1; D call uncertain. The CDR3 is CASSYLSPEAFF. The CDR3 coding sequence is TGTGCCAGCAGTTACCTTAGCCCTGAAGCTTTCTTT.